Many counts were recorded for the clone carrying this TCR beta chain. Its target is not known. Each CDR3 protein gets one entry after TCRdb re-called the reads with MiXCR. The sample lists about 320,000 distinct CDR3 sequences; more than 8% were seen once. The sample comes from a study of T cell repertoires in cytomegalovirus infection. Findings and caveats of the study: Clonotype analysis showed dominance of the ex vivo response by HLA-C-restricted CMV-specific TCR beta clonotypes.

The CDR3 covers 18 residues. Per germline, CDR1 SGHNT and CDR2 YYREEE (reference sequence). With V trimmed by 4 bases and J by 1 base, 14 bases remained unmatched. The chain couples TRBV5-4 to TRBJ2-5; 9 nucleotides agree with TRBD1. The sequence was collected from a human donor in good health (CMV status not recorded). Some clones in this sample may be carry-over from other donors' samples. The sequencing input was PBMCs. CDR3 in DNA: TGTGCCAGCAGCCCCCAGCCTGGGACAGGGAAGACCCAAGAGACCCAGTACTTC. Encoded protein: CASSPQPGTGKTQETQYF.